This T cell receptor beta chain was identified during a study of T-cell reconstitution after alpha-beta-depleted transplantation in children. The V segment lost 5 bases and the J segment 4 bases; nucleotides outside the gene matches: 4. The germline gives CDR1 SQVTM, CDR2 ANQGSEA. The CDR3 consists of 12 residues. Unique molecular identifiers were incorporated during preparation of the TCRbeta library. TCRdb independently ran MiXCR on the PCR reads; one entry per CDR3 protein. The table lists around 240,000 distinct CDR3 sequences, approximately 9.8% of them singletons. This clonotype showed up many times.

The source was PBMCs from the stem cell graft donor, collected from the stem cell graft. This chain uses TRBV29-1 with TRBJ1-2; 7 nucleotides match TRBD1. This TCR derives from a human donor who donated a stem cell graft to a child with SCID. The CDR3 coding sequence is TGCAGCGTTTGGACAGGCACCTATGGCTACACCTTC. Translation gives CSVWTGTYGYTF.